This is a list of T cell receptor beta chains from one sample in a study of CD8 T cells in Susac syndrome. TCRdb ran MiXCR on the immunoSEQ multiplex PCR reads and lists one entry per CDR3 protein. The sample yields about 170,000 distinct CDR3 sequences, around 96% seen once. Input material: CD4+ T cells from PBMCs. All receptors derive from a human donor with Susac syndrome. Both conserved end residues are part of each CDR3.

J gene | CDR3 length | V gene | CDR3 protein
TRBJ1-2 | 12 | TRBV29-1 | CSTWGGVYGYTF
TRBJ2-3 | 11 | TRBV29-1 | CSVESTDTQYF
TRBJ2-1 | 12 | TRBV28 | CASSLGWNEQFF
TRBJ2-7 | 17 | TRBV11-2 | CASSLGSGQGVSYEQYF
TRBJ1-2 | 13 | TRBV30 | CAWSVGHNYGYTF
TRBJ2-2 | 15 | TRBV20-1 | CSASWGSVNTGELFF
TRBJ2-7 | 13 | TRBV7-8 | CASSLESSYEQYF
TRBJ2-5 | 18 | TRBV4-2 | CASSPGRIGMTRQETQYF
TRBJ1-5 | 13 | TRBV21-1 | CASSKCLCQPQHF
TRBJ2-7 | 13 | TRBV29-1 | CSVVAGLGDEQYF
TRBJ2-3 | 14 | TRBV9 | CASSVLDPRDTQYF
TRBJ1-2 | 13 | TRBV6-2/TRBV6-3 | CASSPAGRYGYTF
TRBJ2-5 | 13 | TRBV27 | CASSPGLGETQYF
TRBJ2-5 | 14 | TRBV29-1 | CSGRRASAQETQYF
TRBJ2-1 | 19 | TRBV30 | CAWINPGTSGRGAYNEQFF
TRBJ2-3 | 14 | TRBV24-1 | CATSDSTSTDTQYF
TRBJ2-1 | 11 | TRBV6-5 | CASTQGGEQFF
TRBJ1-6 | 12 | TRBV27 | CASWSLGSPLHF
TRBJ1-4 | 14 | TRBV20-1 | CSARDPGGNEKLFF
TRBJ1-2 | 14 | TRBV12-3/TRBV12-4 | CASSPGEGTAGYTF
TRBJ2-2 | 14 | TRBV7-2 | CASSRVLSTGELFF
TRBJ2-5 | 14 | TRBV29-1 | CSVASGTSQETQYF
TRBJ1-5 | 16 | TRBV7-8 | CASSLLRGDSNQPQHF
TRBJ2-7 | 14 | TRBV7-2 | CASSSGVGYYEQYF
TRBJ2-5 | 12 | TRBV6-6 | CATRQREETQYF
TRBJ2-3 | 15 | TRBV18 | CASSPGLRGTDTQYF
TRBJ2-2 | 14 | TRBV7-9 | CASSFDANTGELFF
TRBJ2-3 | 14 | TRBV18 | CASSQNGGQDTQYF
TRBJ1-1 | 14 | TRBV20-1 | CSVLTGGMDTEAFF
TRBJ1-1 | 14 | TRBV20-1 | CSARDIRVNTEAFF
TRBJ2-7 | 20 | TRBV3-1 | CASSHPSGGARTSGPYEQYF
TRBJ2-1 | 15 | TRBV18 | CASSPRTVAYNEQFF
TRBJ2-2 | 14 | TRBV29-1 | CSVTGTSATGEQFF
TRBJ2-7 | 15 | TRBV20-1 | CSASKWVTASYEQYF
TRBJ1-6 | 12 | TRBV29-1 | CSVETCNSPLHF
TRBJ2-7 | 13 | TRBV12-3/TRBV12-4 | CASSLDFSYEQYF
TRBJ2-1 | 14 | TRBV30 | CAWSTLGDYNEQFF
TRBJ2-5 | 13 | TRBV7-2 | CASSSGIKETQYF
TRBJ1-5 | 14 | TRBV28 | CASSSGQTNQPQHF
TRBJ2-1 | 15 | TRBV28 | CASSRGLAGVHEQFF
TRBJ2-7 | 15 | TRBV7-9 | CASSSNRSPPYEQYF